The 9 T cell receptor beta chains given below trace back to one sample, sequenced in a study of control samples from healthy donors and cancer patients. TCRdb keeps only in-frame clones here, not all; method: immunoSEQ multiplex PCR. The table includes 150,000 to 200,000 clones, nearly 90% detected once. Sequenced sample: blood. The receptors originated from a woman between 45 and 65 years old in good health.

The rearrangement joins TRBV10-3 to TRBJ1-3, with D perhaps TRBD1 (6 bases). The length of the CDR3 is 16 residues. Germline CDR1 reads ENHRY; CDR2 reads SYGVKD. Trimming pared 2 bases from V and 0 bases from J, leaving 11 bases between. In DNA, the CDR3 is TGTGCCATCAGTGAGCGGACAGCCCGCTCTGGAAACACCATATATTTT. Residues: CAISERTARSGNTIYF.

The chain has TRBV6-5 and TRBJ2-7; 7 positions match TRBD2. Germline V gene sequence: CDR1 MNHEY, CDR2 SVGAGI. The CDR3 has 13 amino acids. V lost 6 bases, J lost 6 bases, and 8 bases stayed unmatched. CDR3 amino acids: CASSPGLEGEQYF. As DNA, the CDR3 is TGTGCCAGCAGCCCCGGACTAGAAGGCGAGCAGTACTTC.

The chain couples TRBV15 to TRBJ1-5; D remains ambiguous. Germline CDR1 is LNHNV and CDR2 is YYDKDF (reference sequence). The CDR3 covers 16 residues. Trimming cost V 0 bases and J 4 bases, with 13 bases left between them. The CDR3 nucleotides read TGTGCCACCAGCAGAGATCGGTACGGGGTTAATCAGCCCCAGCATTTT. This sequence encodes CATSRDRYGVNQPQHF.

The V gene is TRBV9, the J gene TRBJ2-2; the match to TRBD2 covers 8 bases. In germline, CDR1 is SGDLS, CDR2 YYNGEE. The junction had 6 bases not matched to a gene; V was cut back by 3 bases and J by 5 bases. The CDR3 totals 15 residues. As DNA, the CDR3 is TGTGCCAGCAGCGCCCCGGGACTAGTAACCGGGGAGCTGTTTTTT. Translating gives CASSAPGLVTGELFF.

The J gene is TRBJ2-6, the V gene TRBV19, with D perhaps given as TRBD1 or TRBD2 (5 bases each). With 4 bases removed from V and 3 bases from J, the gap between germline ends came to 19 bases. The length of the CDR3 is 18 residues. Germline loops: CDR1 LNHDA, CDR2 SQIVND (reference sequence). The CDR3 spells CASSTTLGKGRGANVLTF. The CDR3 DNA reads TGTGCCAGTAGTACTACCTTAGGAAAGGGACGTGGGGCCAACGTCCTGACTTTC. Combining the CDR3 with reference TRBV19 and TRBJ2-6 gives the whole variable domain DGGITQSPKYLFRKEGQNVTLSCEQNLNHDAMYWYRQDPGQGLRLIYYSQIVNDFQKGDIAEGYSVSREKKESFPLTVTSAQKNPTAFYLCASSTTLGKGRGANVLTFGAGSRLTVL.

The chain is built from TRBV11-3 and TRBJ2-1, with TRBD2 as a possible D gene (6 bases). This CDR3 is built from 13 residues. Trimming removed 4 bases from V and 8 bases from J, with 12 bases in between. Germline V lookup: CDR1 SGHNT, CDR2 YENEEA. The CDR3 region is CASSSTWGDEQFF. For the CDR3, the DNA is TGTGCCAGCAGCTCGACGTGGGGGGATGAGCAGTTCTTC.

The chain couples TRBV24-1 to TRBJ1-5; 9 bases fit TRBD1. V lost 4 bases to trimming and J lost 5 bases; unmatched junction nucleotides: 8. The CDR3 loop spans 16 amino acids. The germline V gene encodes CDR1 KGHDR and CDR2 SFDVKD. CDR3 protein: CATSEATGGGHQPQHF. CDR3 nucleotide sequence: TGTGCCACCAGTGAGGCCACAGGGGGCGGTCATCAGCCCCAGCATTTT.

The chain uses TRBV5-1 and TRBJ1-1; D is unresolved. The CDR3 is 13 residues long. Germline V gene sequence: CDR1 SGHRS, CDR2 YFSETQ. V was clipped by 4 bases and J by 3 bases, with 10 bases between them. The CDR3 is CASSPSADTEAFF. For the CDR3, the DNA is TGCGCCAGCAGCCCGTCAGCGGACACTGAAGCTTTCTTT.

This sequence joins TRBV6-5 and TRBJ1-2, with TRBD1 as a possible D gene (6 bases). CDR1 and CDR2 (germline): MNHEY, SVGAGI. Trimming stripped 6 bases from V and 6 bases from J, with 14 bases between. The length of the CDR3 is 13 residues. This chain's CDR3 is CASRVQGGHGYTF. CDR3 in DNA: TGTGCCAGCAGGGTACAGGGCGGGCATGGCTACACCTTC.